A single sample gave rise to the 20 T cell receptor beta chains below, sequenced in a study of blood T cell repertoires in COVID-19. Produced via immunoSEQ multiplex PCR; TCRdb's table is partial and in-frame only. Counted here are 100,000 to 120,000 clones, 85% occurring once; the ten biggest clones make up 5% to 6.5%. What was sequenced was peripheral blood. These receptors all stem from a woman aged 55-70 years with COVID-19, enrolled during active disease.

The chain employs TRBV29-1 and TRBJ2-6; a weak D match, TRBD2 (6 bases). Germline CDR1 SQVTM, CDR2 ANQGSEA. V lost 7 bases and J lost 0, with 13 bases in between. This CDR3 comprises 15 residues. The CDR3 nucleotides are TGCAGCGCCGGGGACTTCCACTCTGGGGCCAACGTCCTGACTTTC. Translation gives CSAGDFHSGANVLTF.

The J gene is TRBJ2-5, the V gene TRBV12-5; D unresolved. In germline, CDR1 is LGHNT, CDR2 FRNRAP. V dropped 0 bases and J dropped 3 bases, with 2 bases sitting between them. CDR3 length equals 12 residues. DNA for the CDR3: TGTGCTAGTGGTTTGGTCGAAGAGACCCAGTACTTC. This sequence encodes CASGLVEETQYF.

The table lists this clone with a few counts. The chain employs TRBV10-3 and TRBJ1-2; D possibly corresponds to TRBD1 (6 bases). This CDR3 is 15 amino acids long. Germline loops: CDR1 ENHRY, CDR2 SYGVKD. Between the trimmed V and J ends, which lost 0 bases and 2 bases, there was a span of 10 bases. This CDR3 reads CAISESRDTNYGYTF. The CDR3, as DNA: TGTGCCATCAGTGAGTCGAGGGACACCAACTATGGCTACACCTTC.

This chain connects TRBV5-7 to TRBJ1-2, with D unclear. TRBV5-7 is labeled an ORF, and its function is uncertain. Between the trimmed V and J ends, which lost 0 bases and 4 bases, there was a span of 16 bases. The CDR3 contains 16 residues. In nucleotides, the CDR3 is TGTGCCAGCAGCTTGGGTTTCGGGGTACCCCCCTATGGCTACACCTTC. Its translation is CASSLGFGVPPYGYTF.

This clone has just one count. V gene TRBV6-2 or TRBV6-3 combines with J gene TRBJ1-6, with no clear D. Germline CDR1 is MNHEY and CDR2 is SVGEGT. V dropped 2 bases and J dropped 7 bases, with 15 bases sitting between them. The CDR3 runs to 16 residues. The CDR3 loop reads CASSYPPGQANSPLHF. The DNA for the CDR3 is TGTGCCAGCAGTTACCCACCAGGCCAGGCGAATTCACCCCTCCACTTT.

This clone was seen only once. The chain employs TRBV6-5 and TRBJ1-2; TRBD1 matches at 9 bases. The CDR3 is made up of 14 amino acids. V dropped 8 bases and J dropped 0; count of bases not matched to a gene: 4. Germline assignment: CDR1 MNHEY and CDR2 SVGAGI. This CDR3 is CASDRGDANYGYTF. The CDR3 nucleotides are TGTGCCAGCGACAGGGGGGATGCTAACTATGGCTACACCTTC.

The gene calls are TRBV9 and TRBJ2-7; 8 bases fit TRBD1. This CDR3 has 15 amino acids. V shed 0 bases and J 5 bases; nucleotides not matched to a gene: 7. Germline V gives CDR1 SGDLS, CDR2 YYNGEE. The CDR3 spells CASSVEGQGADEQYF. CDR3 bases: TGTGCCAGCAGCGTAGAGGGGCAGGGGGCAGACGAGCAGTACTTC.

This chain connects TRBV29-1 to TRBJ1-2, with D possibly TRBD1 on 6 matching bases. There are 12 residues in the CDR3. CDR1 and CDR2 (germline): SQVTM, ANQGSEA. V lost 1 base, J lost 4 bases, and 7 bases lay in between. Here the CDR3 reads CSVEGRGYGYTF. The CDR3 coding sequence is TGCAGCGTTGAAGGCAGGGGCTATGGCTACACCTTC.

The V and J genes are TRBV7-2 and TRBJ2-5; D is uncertain. Germline V CDR1 and CDR2: SGHTA, FQGNSA. The CDR3 covers 13 residues. Trimming took 4 bases from V and 5 from J, leaving 11 bases between them. The CDR3 loop is CASSSPPMETQYF. CDR3 bases: TGTGCCAGCAGCTCCCCCCCAATGGAGACCCAGTACTTC.

This clone was detected once. This rearrangement joins TRBV4-1 to TRBJ1-3; no firm D call. This CDR3 spans 14 amino acids. The ends were cut back, 4 bases at V and 4 bases at J, with 11 bases in the middle. Looked up from germline, CDR1 is MGHRA and CDR2 is YSYEKL. CDR3 coding DNA: TGCGCCAGCAGCCCCCCTTTGAGGGGAAACACCATATATTTT. As protein: CASSPPLRGNTIYF.

V usage is TRBV14 and J usage is TRBJ2-5, with 8 bases lining up with TRBD1. The CDR3 has 13 residues. J lost 5 bases, V lost 4 bases, and 3 bases had no gene match. The germline gives CDR1 SGHDN, CDR2 FVKESK. The CDR3 DNA is TGTGCCAGCAGCCCAAGGACAGGGGAGACCCAGTACTTC. Protein sequence: CASSPRTGETQYF.

The V and J genes are TRBV4-1 and TRBJ2-7; a possible D gene is TRBD2 (6 bases). The CDR3 sequence is 17 residues long. Per germline, CDR1 MGHRA and CDR2 YSYEKL. V lost 0 bases to trimming and J lost 4 bases, with 19 bases between them. CDR3 nucleotides: TGCGCCAGCAGCCAAGAGCCGGCGGGGTCACGAGGATACGAGCAGTACTTC. It yields the protein CASSQEPAGSRGYEQYF.

The J gene is TRBJ2-5, the V gene TRBV11-3; maybe TRBD1 (5 bases). The CDR3 contains 13 residues. V was shortened by 0 bases and J by 7 bases, with 9 bases between the two germline ends. The germline CDR1 and CDR2 sequences are SGHNT and YENEEA. CDR3 region: CASSLDRARTQYF. The CDR3 bases are TGTGCCAGCAGCTTAGACAGGGCCCGGACCCAGTACTTC.

V and J are TRBV6-5 and TRBJ2-1; 12 bases map to TRBD2. Germline CDR1 MNHEY, CDR2 SVGAGI. This CDR3 has 14 amino acids. The J segment lost 12 bases and the V segment lost 4 bases, leaving 7 bases of the junction unmatched. The CDR3 DNA sequence: TGTGCCAGCAGTTTGACTAGCGGGGGCCGGGGGCAGTTCTTC. This codes for CASSLTSGGRGQFF.

A single count supports this clone. The chain is built from TRBV3-1 (or the pseudogene TRBV3-2) and TRBJ1-6; 7 bases are a match to TRBD1. V shed 3 bases and J 6 bases; nucleotides not matched to a gene: 2. The CDR3 extends over 14 amino acids. The germline V gene has CDR1 LGHDT and CDR2 YNNKEL (reference sequence). DNA of the CDR3: TGTGCCAGCAGCCACAGGGGGACTAATTCACCCCTCCACTTT. It specifies CASSHRGTNSPLHF.

This chain links TRBV10-2 with TRBJ2-3; 10 nucleotides line up with TRBD2. The V gene's germline CDR1 is WSHSY and CDR2 SAAADI. V dropped 6 bases and J dropped 6; count of bases not matched to a gene: 12. This CDR3 contains 16 residues. The CDR3 spells CASSERPSGGPDTQYF. Here the CDR3 DNA reads TGCGCCAGCAGCGAAAGGCCTAGCGGGGGACCCGATACGCAGTATTTT.

The CDR3 coding sequence is TGTGCCAGCAGTTTCGGGGGGTATGTCGAAAAACTGTTTTTT. Translation gives CASSFGGYVEKLFF. The chain employs TRBV27 and TRBJ1-4, with D possibly matching TRBD1 (5 bases). The CDR3 runs to 14 residues. Looked up from germline, CDR1 is MNHEY and CDR2 is SMNVEV (reference sequence). Trimming cost V 3 bases and J 8 bases, with 13 bases left between them.

The chain uses TRBV4-2 and TRBJ2-3; 10 bases fit TRBD2. CDR3 length: 15 amino acids. Germline CDR1 is LGHNA and CDR2 is YNFKEQ. The V gene end was trimmed by 2 bases and the J gene end by 5 bases; junction bases not matched to a gene: 4. Written as DNA, the CDR3 is TGTGCCAGCAGCCAACTAGGGACTAGCGAAGATACGCAGTATTTT. This encodes CASSQLGTSEDTQYF.

The chain couples TRBV2 to TRBJ2-7; D is unresolved. In germline, CDR1 is SNHLY, CDR2 FYNNEI. V dropped 2 bases and J dropped 0 bases, with 14 bases sitting between them. This CDR3 contains 16 residues. CDR3 nucleotides: TGTGCCAGCAGTGAAATTGTACTATTCTCCTCCTACGAGCAGTACTTC. Translation: CASSEIVLFSSYEQYF. Full variable domain (outside the CDR3, taken from reference TRBV2 and TRBJ2-7): EPEVTQTPSHQVTQMGQEVILRCVPISNHLYFYWYRQILGQKVEFLVSFYNNEISEKSEIFDDQFSVERPDGSNFTLKIRSTKLEDSAMYFCASSEIVLFSSYEQYFGPGTRLTVT.

This sequence joins TRBV19 and TRBJ1-1; D remains ambiguous. In germline, CDR1 is LNHDA, CDR2 SQIVND (reference sequence). Deletions cut 3 bases from V and 10 bases from J, with 18 bases between. The CDR3 totals 14 residues. The CDR3 sequence is CASSMNPPLMRAFF. The CDR3 nucleotides are TGTGCCAGTAGTATGAATCCGCCTTTAATGAGAGCTTTCTTT.